The 24 T cell receptor beta chains given below trace back to one sample, sequenced in a study of T cell responses to AZD1222 COVID-19 vaccine. Generated by immunoSEQ multiplex PCR, the TCRdb table keeps only in-frame clones and is missing some. The table has about 48,000 clones, about 89% seen once. The sequences come from peripheral blood, collected 28 days after the second AZD1222 dose. Receptors were obtained from an adult who received the AZD1222 COVID-19 vaccine.

This clone was found once. The chain carries TRBV3-1 (or the pseudogene TRBV3-2) and TRBJ2-1; the D call may be TRBD1 or TRBD2 (6 bases each). Trimming cost V 3 bases and J 8 bases, with 20 bases left between them. Germline assignment: CDR1 LGHDT and CDR2 YNNKEL (reference sequence). There are 16 residues in the CDR3. This CDR3 is CASSHLHRGGIDEQFF. DNA of the CDR3: TGTGCCAGCAGCCATCTCCACAGAGGGGGGATCGATGAGCAGTTCTTC.

The chain links TRBV6-5 to TRBJ1-3; D possibly corresponds to TRBD1 (5 bases). V lost 6 bases to trimming and J lost 6 bases, with 18 bases between them. CDR3 length: 15 amino acids. The germline V gene has CDR1 MNHEY and CDR2 SVGAGI. DNA of the CDR3: TGTGCCAGCAGCCCGTTTGGGGGGATGGCAAACACCATATATTTT. Amino acids: CASSPFGGMANTIYF.

The rearrangement uses TRBV7-9 and TRBJ2-1; D not resolved. The germline V and J ends were trimmed by 5 bases and 14 bases, with 16 bases remaining between them. CDR1 and CDR2 from the germline V gene are SEHNR and FQNEAQ (reference sequence). The CDR3 has 12 amino acids. The DNA of the CDR3 is TGTGCCAGCAGCACCACCTTGGGCCTCAAGTTCTTC. This encodes CASSTTLGLKFF.

The chain couples TRBV6-1 to TRBJ2-1, with 9 nucleotides matching TRBD2. The CDR3 is made up of 20 amino acids. The germline CDR1 and CDR2 sequences are MNHNS and SASEGT. V was pared by 2 bases and J by 4 bases, with 18 bases of the junction left unmatched. Written as DNA, the CDR3 is TGTGCCAGCAGTGAAAGACCGTCGGGACTAGCTAAGGCGGGGTACAATGAGCAGTTCTTC. This translates into CASSERPSGLAKAGYNEQFF.

The chain links TRBV5-1 to TRBJ2-3; 15 positions match TRBD2. CDR3 size: 18 residues. Germline assignment: CDR1 SGHRS and CDR2 YFSETQ. Trimming removed 9 bases from V and 1 base from J; junction bases left unmatched: 12. CDR3: CATQRTSGRAKGTDTQYF. CDR3 nucleotide sequence: TGCGCCACGCAAAGGACTAGCGGGAGGGCCAAGGGCACAGATACGCAGTATTTT.

V gene TRBV5-1 combines with J gene TRBJ1-1; tentative D call: TRBD1 (5 bases). In germline, CDR1 is SGHRS, CDR2 YFSETQ. V was cut by 5 bases and J by 7 bases, with 9 bases left in between. The CDR3 runs to 11 residues. Here the CDR3 reads CASRGQNEAFF. The CDR3, as DNA: TGCGCCAGCAGGGGGCAAAATGAAGCTTTCTTT.

J is TRBJ2-6 and V is TRBV5-1, with D possibly matching TRBD1 (6 bases). The CDR3 consists of 15 residues. CDR1 is SGHRS and CDR2 is YFSETQ in the germline V gene. Trimming shortened V by 5 bases and J by 12 bases, and 21 bases separated the two germline ends. CDR3 in amino acids: CASRWGDRRPGVLTF. CDR3 DNA sequence: TGCGCCAGCAGGTGGGGTGACAGGCGTCCCGGCGTCCTGACTTTC.

This chain links TRBV14 with TRBJ1-1; D is undetermined. Trimming stripped 1 base from V and 1 base from J, with 7 bases between. Germline assignment: CDR1 SGHDN and CDR2 FVKESK. The CDR3 runs 14 residues. The CDR3 coding sequence is TGTGCCAGCAGCCAAGGACGGGCGAACACTGAAGCTTTCTTT. Translated, it gives CASSQGRANTEAFF. The whole variable domain, remainder taken from reference TRBV14 and TRBJ1-1, is EAGVTQFPSHSVIEKGQTVTLRCDPISGHDNLYWYRRVMGKEIKFLLHFVKESKQDESGMPNNRFLAERTGGTYSTLKVQPAELEDSGVYFCASSQGRANTEAFFGQGTRLTVV.

The chain combines TRBV10-1 with TRBJ2-1; no definite D call. The CDR3 is 12 amino acids. Germline CDR1 reads WNHNN; CDR2 reads SYGVQD (reference sequence). V was clipped by 9 bases and J by 9 bases, with 15 bases between them. DNA for the CDR3: TGCGCCAGGTTACCGGGCCCCCGTGAGCAGTTCTTC. It is translated as CARLPGPREQFF.

The chain employs TRBV28 and TRBJ1-1, with 7 nucleotides matching TRBD1. V dropped 6 bases and J dropped 4; count of bases not matched to a gene: 5. Per the germline V gene, CDR1 is MDHEN and CDR2 is SYDVKM. The CDR3 is 13 amino acids. CDR3 amino acids: CASREQGFTEAFF. The CDR3 DNA reads TGTGCCAGCAGGGAACAGGGGTTCACTGAAGCTTTCTTT.

The rearrangement joins TRBV18 to TRBJ2-3, with D unresolved. The germline V gene encodes CDR1 KGHSH and CDR2 LQKENI. Trimming cost V 5 bases and J 0 bases, with 6 bases left between them. CDR3 length: 13 residues. CDR3 loop: CASSSDSTDTQYF. CDR3 DNA sequence: TGTGCCAGCTCATCCGACAGCACAGATACGCAGTATTTT.

V and J are TRBV28 and TRBJ2-2, with D perhaps assigned TRBD1 or TRBD2 (6 bases each). Per the germline V gene, CDR1 is MDHEN and CDR2 is SYDVKM. The V end lost 5 bases, the J end lost 4 bases, and 14 bases lay between the germline ends. The CDR3 extends over 15 amino acids. DNA for the CDR3: TGTGCCAGCAGTGTCATACAGGGAGGCACCGGGGAGCTGTTTTTT. Translating it yields CASSVIQGGTGELFF.

Only a few counts were recorded for this clone. The rearrangement links TRBV5-4 to TRBJ2-2; the D call may be TRBD1 or TRBD2 (5 bases each). Germline V gene data show CDR1 as SGHNT and CDR2 as YYREEE (reference sequence). The CDR3 consists of 16 residues. The V end lost 4 bases, the J end lost 13 bases, and 26 bases lay between the germline ends. The CDR3 DNA reads TGTGCCAGCAGCCCTCTAGGGTTTGGGGACCCTACGGTGCTGTTTTTT. Translation gives CASSPLGFGDPTVLFF.

This sequence joins TRBV7-2 and TRBJ1-1; 10 nucleotides align to TRBD1. The length of the CDR3 is 18 residues. Trimming at V came to 5 bases and at J to 3 bases, leaving 15 bases not matched to a gene. In germline, CDR1 is SGHTA, CDR2 FQGNSA. The CDR3 here is CASSELLTGGAIDTEAFF. The CDR3 nucleotides read TGTGCCAGCAGCGAACTTTTGACAGGGGGCGCGATCGACACTGAAGCTTTCTTT.

The chain has TRBV3-1 (or the pseudogene TRBV3-2) and TRBJ1-3; D unresolved. Germline values: CDR1 LGHDT, CDR2 YNNKEL (reference sequence). The length of the CDR3 is 13 residues. Trimming left V 0 bases short and J 3 bases short, with 3 bases between. CDR3 sequence: CASSQESGNTIYF. The DNA for the CDR3 is TGTGCCAGCAGCCAAGAGAGTGGAAACACCATATATTTT.

J is TRBJ1-4 and V is TRBV25-1; tentative D call: TRBD1 (6 bases). Trimming cost V 4 bases and J 2 bases, with 8 bases left between them. The CDR3 contains 14 residues. Germline CDR1 and CDR2: MGHDK and SYGVNS. CDR3 sequence (DNA): TGTGCCAGCAGTGGGGGGGCGACTAATGAAAAACTGTTTTTT. It is translated as CASSGGATNEKLFF.

The rearrangement links TRBV5-1 to TRBJ2-5; perhaps TRBD1 as D (6 bases). CDR3 length: 15 residues. Germline values: CDR1 SGHRS, CDR2 YFSETQ. Trimming removed 4 bases from V and 5 bases from J, with 18 bases in between. The CDR3 is CASSPGGWVWETQYF. CDR3 DNA sequence: TGCGCCAGCAGCCCTGGGGGCTGGGTCTGGGAGACCCAGTACTTC.

The J gene is TRBJ1-3, the V gene TRBV6-5; TRBD1 might be the D (5 bases). Trimming stripped 0 bases from V and 2 bases from J, with 8 bases between. There are 15 residues in the CDR3. Per germline, CDR1 MNHEY and CDR2 SVGAGI. The CDR3 nucleotides read TGTGCCAGCAGTTACTCTGGGGGTACTGGAAACACCATATATTTT. Its protein product is CASSYSGGTGNTIYF.

This rearrangement joins TRBV5-4 to TRBJ2-7; TRBD1 aligns across 10 bases. Germline values: CDR1 SGHNT, CDR2 YYREEE (reference sequence). CDR3 length equals 14 residues. V was pared by 5 bases and J by 5 bases, with 7 bases of the junction left unmatched. CDR3 DNA sequence: TGTGCCAGCAGTTCCGGGACAGGGGAACACGAGCAGTACTTC. Protein product: CASSSGTGEHEQYF. The full variable domain, in which reference TRBV5-4 and TRBJ2-7 provide the parts outside the CDR3, is ETGVTQSPTHLIKTRGQQVTLRCSSQSGHNTVSWYQQALGQGPQFIFQYYREEENGRGNFPPRFSGLQFPNYSSELNVNALELDDSALYLCASSSGTGEHEQYFGPGTRLTVT.

The chain has TRBV6-5 and TRBJ1-2, with a possible D match to TRBD1 (5 bases). The CDR3 has 14 amino acids. V lost 4 bases and J lost 4, with 13 bases in between. Germline V lookup: CDR1 MNHEY, CDR2 SVGAGI. CDR3 in DNA: TGTGCCAGCAGTTTCGCCCGCCAGGGCTATGGCTACACCTTC. The encoded protein is CASSFARQGYGYTF.

This rearrangement joins TRBV27 to TRBJ1-5; D unclear. Looked up from germline, CDR1 is MNHEY and CDR2 is SMNVEV (reference sequence). Trimming cost V 6 bases and J 6 bases, with 24 bases left between them. The CDR3 is made up of 17 amino acids. Written as DNA, the CDR3 is TGTGCCAGCAGCCTCCACGGGTCGGCGGGTAGTTTTCAGCCCCAGCATTTT. The encoded protein is CASSLHGSAGSFQPQHF.

The rearrangement joins TRBV7-8 to TRBJ2-7, with D possibly being TRBD1 or TRBD2 (5 bases each). CDR1 SGHVS and CDR2 FQNEAQ come from the germline V gene. Trimming took off 1 base at V and 3 bases at J, with 13 bases between the two ends. This CDR3 has 15 amino acids. CDR3 nucleotide sequence: TGTGCCAGCAGCTTAGTACCAGGGAGACTCTACGAGCAGTACTTC. This codes for CASSLVPGRLYEQYF.

This sequence joins TRBV7-9 and TRBJ1-4; TRBD1 matches 8 bases. Germline trimming cut 1 base from V and 8 bases from J; bases unmatched to any gene: 6. CDR3 length: 15 amino acids. Germline V gene data show CDR1 as SEHNR and CDR2 as FQNEAQ (reference sequence). CDR3 sequence reads: CASSLGQGLWEKLFF. The CDR3 coding sequence is TGTGCCAGCAGCTTAGGACAGGGGTTATGGGAAAAACTGTTTTTT.

The chain recombines TRBV10-3 with TRBJ2-7, with 10 positions matching TRBD1. Germline V gives CDR1 ENHRY, CDR2 SYGVKD. The CDR3 contains 13 residues. After removal of 4 bases from V and 6 bases from J, the junction contained 3 bases not matched to a gene. In DNA form, the CDR3 reads TGTGCCATCAGTGGAGGACAGGGGGGCGAGCAGTACTTC. It is translated as CAISGGQGGEQYF.